A selection of T cell receptor beta chains follows, all from one sample in a study of T cells in Graves' hyperthyroidism and ophthalmopathy. MiXCR was run by TCRdb on the multiplex PCR reads, yielding one entry per CDR3 protein. The sample comprises around 190,000 distinct CDR3 sequences, about 15% of which are singletons, and roughly 28% rests with the top ten. The sample taken for sequencing was blood. The receptors come from a woman aged 50 to 60 with Graves' hyperthyroidism. Both conserved end residues are part of each CDR3. Each record gives: V gene, clone size, D gene, J gene, CDR3 DNA, CDR3 protein. D genes are given only for firm matches. Some rows mark clone size as missing; the rest say once, few, many or name a class of expanded clone.

v_gene: TRBV18
abundance: many
d_gene: .
j_gene: TRBJ1-1
CDR3nt: TGTGCCAGCTCACCAGTAGGCATGAACACTGAAGCTTTCTTT
CDR3aa: CASSPVGMNTEAFF

v_gene: TRBV19
abundance: many
d_gene: .
j_gene: TRBJ2-3
CDR3nt: TGTGCCAGTAGTCTACAGGTATCCGCTAGCACAGATACGCAGTATTTT
CDR3aa: CASSLQVSASTDTQYF

v_gene: TRBV7-2
abundance: many
d_gene: .
j_gene: TRBJ2-3
CDR3nt: TGTGCCAGCAGCTTAGTGTCGGGGGCGAACACAGATACGCAGTATTTT
CDR3aa: CASSLVSGANTDTQYF

v_gene: TRBV19
abundance: few
d_gene: TRBD2
j_gene: TRBJ2-5
CDR3nt: TGTGCCAGTAGTATGGGGGGGGTGCAGGGTCTTACAGAGACCCAGTACTTC
CDR3aa: CASSMGGVQGLTETQYF

v_gene: TRBV12-3/TRBV12-4
abundance: many
d_gene: .
j_gene: TRBJ2-7
CDR3nt: TGTGCCAGCAGTTTAGGCCCCCATGGCCCGACTTACGAGCAGTACTTC
CDR3aa: CASSLGPHGPTYEQYF

v_gene: TRBV9
abundance: once
d_gene: .
j_gene: TRBJ1-1
CDR3nt: TGTGCCAGCAGCCCAGGACAGACTCCTATGAACACTGAAGCTTTCTTT
CDR3aa: CASSPGQTPMNTEAFF

v_gene: TRBV20-1
abundance: many
d_gene: .
j_gene: TRBJ1-1
CDR3nt: TGCAGTGCTAGAGTACCAGGGCGAGTTGAAGCTTTCTTT
CDR3aa: CSARVPGRVEAFF

v_gene: TRBV19
abundance: many
d_gene: .
j_gene: TRBJ2-7
CDR3nt: TGTGCCAGTAGTAATTCCTACTACGAGCAGTACTTC
CDR3aa: CASSNSYYEQYF

v_gene: TRBV7-9
abundance: many
d_gene: .
j_gene: TRBJ2-2
CDR3nt: TGTGCCAGCAGCTCCTCAGACAGATTGCCGAACACCGGGGAGCTGTTTTTT
CDR3aa: CASSSSDRLPNTGELFF

v_gene: TRBV6-4
abundance: many
d_gene: TRBD1
j_gene: TRBJ1-1
CDR3nt: TGTGCCAGCAGTGGACAGGGTCGGAAGAACACTGAAGCTTTCTTT
CDR3aa: CASSGQGRKNTEAFF

v_gene: TRBV2
abundance: .
d_gene: .
j_gene: TRBJ2-1
CDR3nt: TGTGCCAGCAGCGCGGACGGTAGCTCCTACAATGAGCAGTTCTTC
CDR3aa: CASSADGSSYNEQFF

v_gene: TRBV7-9
abundance: many
d_gene: TRBD1
j_gene: TRBJ1-1
CDR3nt: TGTGCCAGCAGCTTTACCAGGACAGGGGGAAAGAACACTGAAGCTTTCTTT
CDR3aa: CASSFTRTGGKNTEAFF

v_gene: TRBV28
abundance: .
d_gene: .
j_gene: TRBJ2-3
CDR3nt: TGTGCCAGCTTCAGACAGGAGGGTCACACAGATACGCAGTATTTT
CDR3aa: CASFRQEGHTDTQYF

v_gene: TRBV3-1
abundance: many
d_gene: TRBD2
j_gene: TRBJ2-1
CDR3nt: TGTGCCAGCAGCCCTTCCGGGGGGGCCGCTGAGCAGTTCTTC
CDR3aa: CASSPSGGAAEQFF

v_gene: TRBV7-2
abundance: many
d_gene: TRBD1
j_gene: TRBJ1-4
CDR3nt: TGTGCCAGCAGCCCCGACAGGGGGCATGAAAAACTGTTTTTT
CDR3aa: CASSPDRGHEKLFF

v_gene: TRBV4-1
abundance: many
d_gene: TRBD1
j_gene: TRBJ1-1
CDR3nt: TGCGCCAGCAGCCCAGGACAGGGGTGGAACACTGAAGCTTTCTTT
CDR3aa: CASSPGQGWNTEAFF

v_gene: TRBV2
abundance: many
d_gene: TRBD1
j_gene: TRBJ2-3
CDR3nt: TGTGCCAGCAGTGAAGACAGGGGGCAGACAGATACGCAGTATTTT
CDR3aa: CASSEDRGQTDTQYF

v_gene: TRBV20-1
abundance: many
d_gene: .
j_gene: TRBJ1-2
CDR3nt: TGCAGTGCTAGTCTTCAGGGTAACTATGGCTACACCTTC
CDR3aa: CSASLQGNYGYTF

v_gene: TRBV5-8
abundance: many
d_gene: TRBD2
j_gene: TRBJ2-5
CDR3nt: TGTGCCAGCAGCTTGGGGGGACTAGCTGGAGAGACCCAGTACTTC
CDR3aa: CASSLGGLAGETQYF

v_gene: TRBV27
abundance: many
d_gene: .
j_gene: TRBJ2-2
CDR3nt: TGTGCCAGCAATAGACGGGCAAGTCGGACCGGGGAGCTGTTTTTT
CDR3aa: CASNRRASRTGELFF

v_gene: TRBV20-1
abundance: many
d_gene: TRBD1
j_gene: TRBJ1-1
CDR3nt: TGCAGTGCTTGGAATACAGGGGACCCAATGAACACTGAAGCTTTCTTT
CDR3aa: CSAWNTGDPMNTEAFF

v_gene: TRBV5-1
abundance: few
d_gene: .
j_gene: TRBJ1-2
CDR3nt: TGCGCCAGCAGCTTTTCAGGGCCGGGTGGCTACACCTTC
CDR3aa: CASSFSGPGGYTF

v_gene: TRBV9
abundance: many
d_gene: .
j_gene: TRBJ1-2
CDR3nt: TGTGCCAGCAGCGTAGATGGCTATGGCTACACCTTC
CDR3aa: CASSVDGYGYTF

v_gene: TRBV9
abundance: many
d_gene: TRBD2
j_gene: TRBJ2-3
CDR3nt: TGTGCCAGCAGCGTTAGGGGAGGGGAGTCGGGGGATACGCAGTATTTT
CDR3aa: CASSVRGGESGDTQYF

v_gene: TRBV6-5
abundance: many
d_gene: .
j_gene: TRBJ2-2
CDR3nt: TGTGCCAGCAGTTACAGCGTTCCCGGGGAGCTGTTTTTT
CDR3aa: CASSYSVPGELFF

v_gene: TRBV7-9
abundance: many
d_gene: TRBD1
j_gene: TRBJ1-1
CDR3nt: TGTGCCAGCAGCTTCGGACAGGGGGCATCATCCCCCGAAGCTTTCTTT
CDR3aa: CASSFGQGASSPEAFF

v_gene: TRBV18
abundance: many
d_gene: .
j_gene: TRBJ2-1
CDR3nt: TGTGCCAGCTCCCCGAGGGGGGTCTCGCGAAGTGAGCAGTTCTTC
CDR3aa: CASSPRGVSRSEQFF

v_gene: TRBV7-9
abundance: .
d_gene: .
j_gene: TRBJ2-1
CDR3nt: TGTGCCATACCGCCGGGACACCTCAATGAGCAGTTCTTC
CDR3aa: CAIPPGHLNEQFF

v_gene: TRBV4-3
abundance: few
d_gene: TRBD2
j_gene: TRBJ2-1
CDR3nt: TGCGCCAGCAGCCAAACTAGCGGGGGGCGAAGCTCCTACAATGAGCAGTTCTTC
CDR3aa: CASSQTSGGRSSYNEQFF

v_gene: TRBV11-2
abundance: many
d_gene: .
j_gene: TRBJ2-3
CDR3nt: TGTGCCAGCAGCCATACTCGGTTAGCGGCCACAGATACGCAGTATTTT
CDR3aa: CASSHTRLAATDTQYF

v_gene: TRBV5-6
abundance: many
d_gene: .
j_gene: TRBJ2-1
CDR3nt: TGTGCCAGCAGCCCCAGACAGGATGAGCAGTTCTTC
CDR3aa: CASSPRQDEQFF

v_gene: TRBV20-1
abundance: many
d_gene: .
j_gene: TRBJ1-2
CDR3nt: TGCAGTGCTAGAGATTCTGGGAAAGGCTACACCTTC
CDR3aa: CSARDSGKGYTF

v_gene: TRBV19
abundance: few
d_gene: .
j_gene: TRBJ2-4
CDR3nt: TGTGCCAGTAGTCCCCTGGACTCACGGGGGAACATTCAGTACTTC
CDR3aa: CASSPLDSRGNIQYF

v_gene: TRBV5-6
abundance: many
d_gene: .
j_gene: TRBJ2-3
CDR3nt: TGTGCCAGCAGTGCCGATCTCGGGGATACGCAGTATTTT
CDR3aa: CASSADLGDTQYF

v_gene: TRBV11-2
abundance: many
d_gene: .
j_gene: TRBJ2-1
CDR3nt: TGTGCCAGCAGCTTAGTGCTTAGCGATCTTGAGCAGTTCTTC
CDR3aa: CASSLVLSDLEQFF

v_gene: TRBV7-9
abundance: few
d_gene: TRBD1
j_gene: TRBJ1-3
CDR3nt: TGTGCCAGCAGCTTCACCGGGACAGGGAACCCCTCTGGAAACACCATATATTTT
CDR3aa: CASSFTGTGNPSGNTIYF